This entry is about one TCR beta chain. One end of the junction does not line up with germline, which may come from a read error. CDR1 is SGHNT, CDR2 YENEEA, per germline. The CDR3 contains 14 residues. TCR beta cDNA came from roughly 0.45 ug total RNA, primed with a constant-region primer. Slightly modified ARM-PCR served as the procedure for the TCR beta libraries. These libraries came from three rounds of nested multiplex PCR. Forward primers for TRBV1-TRBV30 and a C-beta reverse primer served the first two PCR rounds, at about 11 cycles each. One entry per CDR3 protein results from TCRdb running MiXCR on the multiplex PCR reads. The table shows hundreds of thousands of distinct CDR3 sequences, with roughly three fifths occurring only once. The data derive from a study of tumor-infiltrating lymphocytes in primary liver carcinoma. Unsorted whole blood supplied the blood RNA, and germline DNA was isolated too.

This rearrangement joins TRBV11-3 to TRBJ2-2; the D is unclear. Sequences were obtained from peripheral blood. The TCR was taken from a woman between 25 and 40 years old with primary liver carcinoma and hepatitis B virus infection. The CDR3 loop reads CASRLAGGTWELFF. The DNA for the CDR3 is TGTGCCAGCCGCTTAGCAGGCGGCACCTGGGAGCTGTTTTTT.